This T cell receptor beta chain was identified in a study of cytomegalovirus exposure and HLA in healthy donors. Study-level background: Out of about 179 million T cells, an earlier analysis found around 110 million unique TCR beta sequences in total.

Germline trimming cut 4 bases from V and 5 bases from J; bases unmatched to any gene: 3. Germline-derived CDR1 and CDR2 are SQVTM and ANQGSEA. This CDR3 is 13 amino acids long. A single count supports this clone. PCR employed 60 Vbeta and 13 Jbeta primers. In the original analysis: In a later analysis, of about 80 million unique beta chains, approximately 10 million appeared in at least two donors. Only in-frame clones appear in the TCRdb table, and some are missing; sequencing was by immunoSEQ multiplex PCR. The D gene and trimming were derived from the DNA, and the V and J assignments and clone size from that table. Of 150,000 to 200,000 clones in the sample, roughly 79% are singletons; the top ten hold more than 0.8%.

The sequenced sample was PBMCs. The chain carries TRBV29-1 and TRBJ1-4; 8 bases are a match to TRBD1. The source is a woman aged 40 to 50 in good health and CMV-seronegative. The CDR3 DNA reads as TGCAGCGTTGCGCAGGGGGCGAATGAAAAACTGTTTTTT. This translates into CSVAQGANEKLFF.